This entry lists 12 T cell receptor beta chains sequenced from one sample in a study of blood T cell repertoires in COVID-19. TCRdb keeps only in-frame clones here, not all; method: immunoSEQ multiplex PCR. The data hold 250,000 to 400,000 clones, with about nine tenths observed a single time. Sequencing input: peripheral blood. The origin of the receptors is a woman in her thirties with COVID-19, enrolled during active disease.

The chain uses TRBV4-1 and TRBJ2-1; 7 nucleotides line up with TRBD2. The V and J ends lost 4 bases and 2 bases, in that order; junction bases with no gene match: 8. The CDR3 extends over 16 amino acids. Per the germline V gene, CDR1 is MGHRA and CDR2 is YSYEKL. CDR3 nucleotides: TGCGCCAGCAGCCCCTATAGCGGGCACCCCTACAATGAGCAGTTCTTC. Translation: CASSPYSGHPYNEQFF.

This clone was seen a single time. The chain has TRBV19 and TRBJ1-1; D ambiguous. Germline CDR1 is LNHDA and CDR2 is SQIVND (reference sequence). The CDR3 has 11 amino acids. V dropped 3 bases and J dropped 4 bases, with 3 bases sitting between them. CDR3 DNA: TGTGCCAGTAGTATGAGCACTGAAGCTTTCTTT. Translation: CASSMSTEAFF. The full variable domain, its missing parts supplied by reference TRBV19 and TRBJ1-1, is DGGITQSPKYLFRKEGQNVTLSCEQNLNHDAMYWYRQDPGQGLRLIYYSQIVNDFQKGDIAEGYSVSREKKESFPLTVTSAQKNPTAFYLCASSMSTEAFFGQGTRLTVV.

This clone was found once. J is TRBJ1-5 and V is TRBV5-5, with D possibly TRBD1 on 6 matching bases. CDR3 size: 16 residues. The V gene's germline CDR1 is SGHKS and CDR2 YYEKEE (reference sequence). V was clipped by 0 bases and J by 1 base, with 11 bases between them. The CDR3 DNA follows: TGTGCCAGCAGCTTGGGGCCAGGGGCGAGCAATCAGCCCCAGCATTTT. It specifies CASSLGPGASNQPQHF.

The V and J genes are TRBV5-4 and TRBJ1-2; D is undetermined. Germline loops: CDR1 SGHNT, CDR2 YYREEE (reference sequence). The CDR3 totals 13 residues. V was clipped by 0 bases and J by 8 bases, with 11 bases between them. The chain's CDR3 is CASSLVAGGGYTF. In DNA, the CDR3 is TGTGCCAGCAGCTTGGTGGCAGGAGGAGGCTACACCTTC.

J is TRBJ2-1 and V is TRBV7-3; 12 bases are shared with TRBD2. With 5 bases clipped from V and 4 bases from J, the junction kept 6 bases outside the gene matches. The CDR3 runs 16 residues. Germline V gene lookup returns CDR1 SGHTA and CDR2 FQGTGA. CDR3 nucleotide sequence: TGTGCCAGCAGCGCCTCCGGGACTAGCGGGTACAATGAGCAGTTCTTC. It is translated as CASSASGTSGYNEQFF.

This chain uses TRBV3-1 (or the pseudogene TRBV3-2) with TRBJ2-3; TRBD1 aligns across 7 bases. Germline V CDR1 and CDR2: LGHDT, YNNKEL (reference sequence). This CDR3 region has 15 residues. Unmatched junction bases numbered 4, after V lost 3 bases and J lost 1 base. This chain's CDR3 is CASSHQDRRTDTQYF. In DNA, the CDR3 is TGTGCCAGCAGCCATCAGGACAGGCGCACAGATACGCAGTATTTT.

V and J are TRBV19 and TRBJ1-2, with 7 nucleotides matching TRBD1. The CDR3 extends over 15 amino acids. The V gene end was trimmed by 2 bases and the J gene end by 3 bases; junction bases not matched to a gene: 6. Germline V lookup: CDR1 LNHDA, CDR2 SQIVND (reference sequence). The CDR3 here is CASSIREGADYGYTF. CDR3 DNA: TGTGCCAGTAGTATACGGGAGGGGGCAGACTATGGCTACACCTTC. The variable domain in full, completed from reference TRBV19 and TRBJ1-2, reads DGGITQSPKYLFRKEGQNVTLSCEQNLNHDAMYWYRQDPGQGLRLIYYSQIVNDFQKGDIAEGYSVSREKKESFPLTVTSAQKNPTAFYLCASSIREGADYGYTFGSGTRLTVV.

J is TRBJ2-2 and V is TRBV6-4; tentatively, D is TRBD1 (7 bases). Germline CDR1 MRHNA, CDR2 SNTAGT. Trimming shortened V by 5 bases and J by 0 bases, and 13 bases separated the two germline ends. The CDR3 runs 16 residues. The CDR3 coding sequence is TGTGCCAGCAGTCTCAGGGGGGAACCGAACACCGGGGAGCTGTTTTTT. Translating it yields CASSLRGEPNTGELFF.

The V gene is TRBV5-8, the J gene TRBJ1-5; D is ambiguous. Germline lookup yields CDR1 SGHTS and CDR2 YDEGEE. CDR3 length equals 14 residues. Between the trimmed V and J ends, which lost 1 base and 4 bases, there was a span of 9 bases. CDR3 DNA: TGTGCCAGCAGCTTGTATACAGCTAATCAGCCCCAGCATTTT. It translates to CASSLYTANQPQHF.

This chain joins TRBV13 and TRBJ1-1; 8 bases are a match to TRBD1. Germline trimming cut 3 bases from V and 7 bases from J; bases unmatched to any gene: 7. This CDR3 is built from 14 residues. Germline CDR1 is PRHDT and CDR2 is FYEKMQ (reference sequence). The CDR3 nucleotides read TGTGCCAGCAGCTTCATAGACAGGGGAGGTGAAGCTTTCTTT. Its translation: CASSFIDRGGEAFF.

The chain is built from TRBV4-1 and TRBJ1-4; D not certain. The germline V gene has CDR1 MGHRA and CDR2 YSYEKL. The CDR3 has 16 amino acids. Deletions cut 0 bases from V and 7 bases from J, with 15 bases between. CDR3 in amino acids: CASSQEGRFVGEKLFF. The CDR3 DNA is TGCGCCAGCAGCCAAGAGGGCAGATTCGTGGGTGAAAAACTGTTTTTT.

The chain employs TRBV19 and TRBJ2-5; 8 nucleotides line up with TRBD1. After removal of 5 bases from V and 9 bases from J, the junction contained 11 bases not matched to a gene. The CDR3 totals 14 residues. CDR1 is LNHDA and CDR2 is SQIVND in the germline V gene (reference sequence). The CDR3 loop reads CASSARTGYEAQYF. CDR3 DNA sequence: TGTGCCAGTAGTGCTCGGACAGGGTATGAGGCCCAGTACTTC.